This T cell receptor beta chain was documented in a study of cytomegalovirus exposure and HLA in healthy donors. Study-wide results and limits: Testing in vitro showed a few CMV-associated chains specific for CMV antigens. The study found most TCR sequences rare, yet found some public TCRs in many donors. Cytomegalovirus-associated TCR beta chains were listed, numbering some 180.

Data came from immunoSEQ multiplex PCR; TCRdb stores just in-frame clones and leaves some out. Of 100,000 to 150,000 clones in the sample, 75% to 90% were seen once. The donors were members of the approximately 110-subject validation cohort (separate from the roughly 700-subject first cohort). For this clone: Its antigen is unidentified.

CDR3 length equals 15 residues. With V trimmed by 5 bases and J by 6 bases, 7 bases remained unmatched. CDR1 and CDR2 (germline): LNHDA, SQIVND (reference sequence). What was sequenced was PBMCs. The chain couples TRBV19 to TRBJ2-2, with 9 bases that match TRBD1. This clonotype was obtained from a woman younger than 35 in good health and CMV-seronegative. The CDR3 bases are TGTGCCAGTAGTTCCGGGACAGGGATCGCCGGGGAGCTGTTTTTT. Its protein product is CASSSGTGIAGELFF.